This T cell receptor (beta chain) was identified during a study of blood T cell repertoires in COVID-19. Overall study: Collection of acute and convalescent COVID-19 samples took place in the United States, Italy and Spain. PBMCs, B-cell-depleted T cells, or T cells were the source of the cDNA or gDNA that made up the material.

Per the original data handling: By means of reference gene primer amplification, nucleated cell counts were estimated. Using immunoSEQ multiplex PCR, the repertoire was profiled, and TCRdb retains in-frame clones only, with some absent. The V and J calls and clone size come from that table; D and trimming were worked out from the DNA. The sample records 200,000 or so clones, more than 75% being singletons. Participant-reported clinical history was the basis for cohort assignment. Sequenced sample: PBMCs or T cells enriched from blood (not recorded which). The source of this sequence is a woman aged 35 to 49 with acute COVID-19.

The CDR3, as DNA: TGCGCCAGCAGCATGGGCGGGACAGGAGGCGATCAGCCCCAGCATTTT. The encoded protein is CASSMGGTGGDQPQHF. The rearrangement links TRBV5-1 to TRBJ1-5; TRBD1 matches at 8 bases. From germline, CDR1 is SGHRS and CDR2 YFSETQ. V gave up 4 bases and J gave up 5 bases; unmatched junction bases: 11. This CDR3 is built from 16 residues.